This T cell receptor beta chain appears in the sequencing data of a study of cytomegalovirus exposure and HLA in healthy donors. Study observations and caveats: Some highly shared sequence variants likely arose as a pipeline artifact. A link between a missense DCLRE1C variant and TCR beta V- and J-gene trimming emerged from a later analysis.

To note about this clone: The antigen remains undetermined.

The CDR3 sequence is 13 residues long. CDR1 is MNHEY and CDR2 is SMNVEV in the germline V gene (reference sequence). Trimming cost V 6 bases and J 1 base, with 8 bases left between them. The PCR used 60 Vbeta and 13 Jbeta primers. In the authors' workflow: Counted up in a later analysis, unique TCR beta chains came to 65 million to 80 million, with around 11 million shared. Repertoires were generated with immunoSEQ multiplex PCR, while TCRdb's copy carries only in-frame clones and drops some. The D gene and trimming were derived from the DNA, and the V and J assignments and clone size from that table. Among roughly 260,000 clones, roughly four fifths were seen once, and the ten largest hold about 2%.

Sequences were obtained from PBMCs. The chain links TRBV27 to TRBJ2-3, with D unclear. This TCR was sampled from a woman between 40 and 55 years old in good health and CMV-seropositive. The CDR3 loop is CASRELGTDTQYF. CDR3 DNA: TGTGCCAGCAGGGAGCTGGGCACAGATACGCAGTATTTT.